The 3 T cell receptor beta chains in this list originate from one sample, sequenced in a study of cytomegalovirus exposure and HLA in healthy donors. 13 Jbeta primers and 60 Vbeta primers were used for the PCR. Method: immunoSEQ multiplex PCR; TCRdb's copy keeps in-frame clones and lacks some. Of under 300,000 clones listed, under 80% are singletons. Sequenced sample: PBMCs. The receptors derive from a female donor in good health and CMV-seronegative.

V and J are TRBV5-1 and TRBJ1-2; D unresolved. This CDR3 spans 12 amino acids. CDR1 and CDR2 (germline): SGHRS, YFSETQ. V dropped 4 bases and J dropped 10 bases, with 14 bases sitting between them. DNA of the CDR3: TGCGCCAGCAGCGCCTCTTCGGGTTACTACACCTTC. Encoded protein: CASSASSGYYTF.

The chain uses TRBV21-1 and TRBJ2-1; the table's D call of TRBD2 was not tested on the DNA. TRBV21-1 is reported as a pseudogene. There are 12 residues in the CDR3. The CDR3 protein is CASDRAGPEQFF. CDR3 DNA sequence: TGTGCCAGCGACCGAGCGGGGCCGGAGCAGTTCTTC.

Points on this clone: Mismatch with germline at one junction end may stem from a read error. The CDR3 is CASSLAGEKLLF. In nucleotides, the CDR3 is TGTGCCAGCAGCTTAGCTGGTGAAAAACTGCTTTTT. The chain uses TRBV11-3 and TRBJ1-4; D not certain. This CDR3 contains 12 residues. Germline V CDR1 and CDR2: SGHNT, YENEEA.